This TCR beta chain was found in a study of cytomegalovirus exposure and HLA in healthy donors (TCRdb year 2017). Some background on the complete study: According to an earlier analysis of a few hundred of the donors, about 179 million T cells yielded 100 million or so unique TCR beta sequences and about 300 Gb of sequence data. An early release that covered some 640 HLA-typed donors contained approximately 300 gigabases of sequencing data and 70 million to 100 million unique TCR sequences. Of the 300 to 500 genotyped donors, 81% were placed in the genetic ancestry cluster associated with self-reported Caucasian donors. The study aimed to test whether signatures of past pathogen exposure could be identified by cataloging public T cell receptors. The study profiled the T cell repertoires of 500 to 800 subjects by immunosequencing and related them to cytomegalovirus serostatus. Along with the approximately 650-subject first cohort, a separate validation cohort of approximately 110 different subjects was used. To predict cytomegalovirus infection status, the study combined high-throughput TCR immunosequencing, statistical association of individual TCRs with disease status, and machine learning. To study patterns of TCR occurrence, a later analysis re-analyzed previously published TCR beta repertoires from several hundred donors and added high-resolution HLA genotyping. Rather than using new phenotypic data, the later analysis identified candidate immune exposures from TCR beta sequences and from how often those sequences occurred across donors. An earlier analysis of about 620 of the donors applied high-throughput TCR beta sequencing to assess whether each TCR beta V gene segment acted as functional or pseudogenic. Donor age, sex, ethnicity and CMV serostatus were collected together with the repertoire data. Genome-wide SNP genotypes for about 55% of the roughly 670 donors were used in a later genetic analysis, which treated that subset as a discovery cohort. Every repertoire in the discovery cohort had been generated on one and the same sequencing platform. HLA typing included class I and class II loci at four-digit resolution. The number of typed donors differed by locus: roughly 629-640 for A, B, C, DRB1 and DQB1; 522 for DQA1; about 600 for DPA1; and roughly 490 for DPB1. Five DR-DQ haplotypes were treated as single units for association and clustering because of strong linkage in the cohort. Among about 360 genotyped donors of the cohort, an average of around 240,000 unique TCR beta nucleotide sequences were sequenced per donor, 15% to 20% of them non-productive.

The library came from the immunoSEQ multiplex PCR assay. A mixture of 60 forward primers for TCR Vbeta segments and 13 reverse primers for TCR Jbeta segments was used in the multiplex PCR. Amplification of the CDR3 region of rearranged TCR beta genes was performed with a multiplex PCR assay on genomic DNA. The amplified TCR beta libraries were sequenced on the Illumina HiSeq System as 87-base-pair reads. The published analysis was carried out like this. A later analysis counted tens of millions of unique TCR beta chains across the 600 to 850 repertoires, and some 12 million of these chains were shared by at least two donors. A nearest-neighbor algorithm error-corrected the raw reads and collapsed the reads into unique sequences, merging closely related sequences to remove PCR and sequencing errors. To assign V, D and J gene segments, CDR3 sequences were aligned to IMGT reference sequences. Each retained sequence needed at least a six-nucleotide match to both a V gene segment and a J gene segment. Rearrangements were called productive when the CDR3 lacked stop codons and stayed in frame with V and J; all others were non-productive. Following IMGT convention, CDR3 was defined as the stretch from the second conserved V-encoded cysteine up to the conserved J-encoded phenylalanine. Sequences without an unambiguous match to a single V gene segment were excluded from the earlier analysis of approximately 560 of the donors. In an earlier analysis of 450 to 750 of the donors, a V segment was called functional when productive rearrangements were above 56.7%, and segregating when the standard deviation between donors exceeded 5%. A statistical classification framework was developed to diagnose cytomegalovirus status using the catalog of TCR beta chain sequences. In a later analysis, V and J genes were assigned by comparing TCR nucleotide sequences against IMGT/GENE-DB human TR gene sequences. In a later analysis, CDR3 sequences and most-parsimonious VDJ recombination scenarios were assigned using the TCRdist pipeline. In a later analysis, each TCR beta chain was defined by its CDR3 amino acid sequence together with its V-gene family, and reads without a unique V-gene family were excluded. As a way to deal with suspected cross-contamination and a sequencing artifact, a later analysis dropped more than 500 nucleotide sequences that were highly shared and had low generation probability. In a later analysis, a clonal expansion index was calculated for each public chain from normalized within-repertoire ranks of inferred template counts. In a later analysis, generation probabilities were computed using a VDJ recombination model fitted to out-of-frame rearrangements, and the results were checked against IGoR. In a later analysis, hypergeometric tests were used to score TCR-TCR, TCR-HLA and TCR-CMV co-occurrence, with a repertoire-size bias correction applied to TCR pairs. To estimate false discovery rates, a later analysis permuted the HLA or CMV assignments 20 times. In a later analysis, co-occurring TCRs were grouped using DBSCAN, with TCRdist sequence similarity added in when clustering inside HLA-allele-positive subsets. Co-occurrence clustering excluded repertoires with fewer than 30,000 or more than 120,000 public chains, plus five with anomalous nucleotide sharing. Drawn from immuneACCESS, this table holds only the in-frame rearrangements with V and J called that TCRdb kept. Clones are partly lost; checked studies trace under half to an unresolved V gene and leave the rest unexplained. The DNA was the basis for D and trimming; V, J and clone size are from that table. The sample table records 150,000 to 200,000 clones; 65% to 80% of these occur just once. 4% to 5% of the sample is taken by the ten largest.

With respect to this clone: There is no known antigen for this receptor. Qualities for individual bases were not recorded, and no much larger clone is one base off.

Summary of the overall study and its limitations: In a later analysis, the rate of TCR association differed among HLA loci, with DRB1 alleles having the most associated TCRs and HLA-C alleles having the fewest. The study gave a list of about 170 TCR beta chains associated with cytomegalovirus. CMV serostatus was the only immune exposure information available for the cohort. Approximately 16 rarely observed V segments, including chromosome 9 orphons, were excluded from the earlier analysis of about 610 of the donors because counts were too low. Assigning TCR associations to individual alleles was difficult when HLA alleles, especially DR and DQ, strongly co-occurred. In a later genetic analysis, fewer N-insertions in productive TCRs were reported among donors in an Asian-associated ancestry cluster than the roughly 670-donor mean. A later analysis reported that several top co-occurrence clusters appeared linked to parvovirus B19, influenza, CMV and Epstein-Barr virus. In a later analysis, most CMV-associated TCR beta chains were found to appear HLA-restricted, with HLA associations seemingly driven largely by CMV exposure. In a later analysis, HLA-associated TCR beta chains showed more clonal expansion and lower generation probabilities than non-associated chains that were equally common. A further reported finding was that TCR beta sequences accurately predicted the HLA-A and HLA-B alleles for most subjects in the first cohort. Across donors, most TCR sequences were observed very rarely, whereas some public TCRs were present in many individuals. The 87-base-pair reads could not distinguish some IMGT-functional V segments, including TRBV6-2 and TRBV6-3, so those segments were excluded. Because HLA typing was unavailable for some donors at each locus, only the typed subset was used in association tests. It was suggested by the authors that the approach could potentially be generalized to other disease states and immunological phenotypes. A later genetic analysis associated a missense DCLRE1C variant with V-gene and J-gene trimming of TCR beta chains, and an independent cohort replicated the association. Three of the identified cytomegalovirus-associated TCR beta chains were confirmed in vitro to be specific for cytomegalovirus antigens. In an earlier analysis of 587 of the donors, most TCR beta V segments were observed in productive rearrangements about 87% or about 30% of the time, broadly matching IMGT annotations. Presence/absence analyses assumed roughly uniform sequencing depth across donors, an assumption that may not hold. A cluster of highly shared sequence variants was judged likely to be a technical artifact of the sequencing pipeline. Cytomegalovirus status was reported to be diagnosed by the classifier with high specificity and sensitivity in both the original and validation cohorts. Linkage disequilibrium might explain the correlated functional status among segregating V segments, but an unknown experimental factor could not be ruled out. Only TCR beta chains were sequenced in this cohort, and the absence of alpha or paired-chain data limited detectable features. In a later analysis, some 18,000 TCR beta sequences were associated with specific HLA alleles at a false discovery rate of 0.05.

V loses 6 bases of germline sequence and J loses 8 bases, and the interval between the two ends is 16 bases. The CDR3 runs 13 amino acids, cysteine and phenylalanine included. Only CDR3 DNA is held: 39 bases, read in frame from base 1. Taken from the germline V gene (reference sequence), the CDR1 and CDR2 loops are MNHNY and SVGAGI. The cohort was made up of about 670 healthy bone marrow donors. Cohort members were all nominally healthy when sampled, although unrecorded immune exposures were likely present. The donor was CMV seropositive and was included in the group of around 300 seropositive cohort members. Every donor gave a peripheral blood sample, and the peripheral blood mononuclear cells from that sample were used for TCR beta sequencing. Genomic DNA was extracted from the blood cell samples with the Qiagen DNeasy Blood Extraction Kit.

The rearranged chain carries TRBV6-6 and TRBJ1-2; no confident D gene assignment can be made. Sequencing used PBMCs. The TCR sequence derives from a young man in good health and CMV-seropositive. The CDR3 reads CASSPPQDWGYTF. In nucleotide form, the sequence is TGTGCCAGCAGCCCCCCGCAGGACTGGGGCTACACCTTC.